This entry lists 20 T cell receptor beta chains sequenced from one sample in a study of T-cell memory formation after mild COVID-19. A single record per CDR3 protein comes from TCRdb applying MiXCR to the 5' RACE reads. The table records approximately 340,000 distinct CDR3 sequences, under 15% of them present only once. Sequenced material: PBMCs or a T cell subset sorted from them (not recorded which). These receptors originate from a man aged 18 to 29 who had mild COVID-19 (a few samples of this study predate the infection). Cell type and time point are not known.

The chain combines TRBV7-2 with TRBJ1-6; D might be TRBD1 (5 bases). The CDR3 spans 15 residues. The V gene's germline CDR1 is SGHTA and CDR2 FQGNSA. V lost 4 bases and J 0 bases, leaving 7 bases between the germline ends. The CDR3 spells CASSSDSSYNSPLHF. CDR3 nucleotides: TGTGCCAGCAGCTCCGACAGCTCCTATAATTCACCCCTCCACTTT.

This clonotype was observed at least ten times. The rearrangement links TRBV7-2 to TRBJ2-5, with 10 bases matching TRBD2. The germline V gene encodes CDR1 SGHTA and CDR2 FQGNSA. The CDR3 runs 15 residues. V shed 6 bases, J shed 1 base, and the junction held 5 bases outside the gene matches. DNA of the CDR3: TGTGCCAGCAGGAAAGCGGGGGGGATCCAAGAGACCCAGTACTTC. Its protein is CASRKAGGIQETQYF.

This clonotype was seen many times. This rearrangement joins TRBV5-4 to TRBJ2-7; D is undetermined. Germline values: CDR1 SGHNT, CDR2 YYREEE (reference sequence). CDR3 length: 11 amino acids. Trimming cost V 9 bases and J 4 bases, with 11 bases left between them. CDR3 sequence reads: CATPVVYEQYV. For the CDR3, the DNA is TGTGCCACCCCAGTTGTGTACGAGCAGTACGTC.

This clonotype was found many times. The chain uses TRBV20-1 and TRBJ1-1; D is undetermined. V was shortened by 6 bases and J by 1 base, with 12 bases between the two germline ends. Germline CDR1 DFQATT, CDR2 SNEGSKA (reference sequence). The CDR3 is made up of 13 amino acids. The CDR3 sequence is CSAQWEENTEAFF. The CDR3 DNA reads as TGCAGTGCACAATGGGAGGAGAACACTGAAGCTTTCTTT.

J is TRBJ2-2 and V is TRBV28; D not resolved. This CDR3 spans 12 amino acids. Per the germline V gene, CDR1 is MDHEN and CDR2 is SYDVKM. V dropped 5 bases and J dropped 6 bases, with 7 bases sitting between them. This CDR3 is CASSPPSGELFF. CDR3 in DNA: TGTGCCAGCAGTCCACCGTCCGGGGAGCTGTTTTTT. Filled out from reference TRBV28 and TRBJ2-2, the complete variable domain reads DVKVTQSSRYLVKRTGEKVFLECVQDMDHENMFWYRQDPGLGLRLIYFSYDVKMKEKGDIPEGYSVSREKKERFSLILESASTNQTSMYLCASSPPSGELFFGEGSRLTVL.

This chain connects TRBV5-4 to TRBJ1-1; D call uncertain. Germline loops: CDR1 SGHNT, CDR2 YYREEE (reference sequence). V was shortened by 6 bases and J by 2 bases, with 11 bases between the two germline ends. There are 13 residues in the CDR3. The CDR3 is CASTLIGNTEAFF. The CDR3 DNA reads as TGTGCCAGCACCCTGATCGGAAACACTGAAGCTTTCTTT.

V usage is TRBV7-2 and J usage is TRBJ2-7; 8 positions match TRBD1. The V gene's germline CDR1 is SGHTA and CDR2 FQGNSA. J gave up 3 bases and V 5 bases, and 12 bases lay outside the gene matches. CDR3 length: 16 amino acids. CDR3 protein: CASSENLGQGVYEQYF. The CDR3 nucleotides read TGTGCCAGCAGCGAAAATCTCGGACAGGGAGTCTACGAGCAGTACTTC.

The chain links TRBV7-6 to TRBJ2-1, with 11 bases lining up with TRBD2. Germline lookup yields CDR1 SGHVS and CDR2 FNYEAQ. The CDR3 length is 15 residues. Unmatched junction bases numbered 7, after V lost 4 bases and J lost 8 bases. The CDR3 bases are TGTGCCAGCAGCTCCCTAGCGGGGGGTTGGGATGAGCAGTTCTTC. Protein sequence: CASSSLAGGWDEQFF.

The chain recombines TRBV6-1 with TRBJ1-1, with no clear D. The germline V gene has CDR1 MNHNS and CDR2 SASEGT. This CDR3 has 16 residues. Deletions cut 6 bases from V and 3 bases from J, with 20 bases between. This CDR3 is CASRAAQTRTDTEAFF. The CDR3 DNA reads as TGTGCCAGCAGGGCAGCCCAAACACGTACGGACACTGAAGCTTTCTTT.

The V call is TRBV20-1, the J call TRBJ1-2; D uncertain. Germline CDR1 reads DFQATT; CDR2 reads SNEGSKA (reference sequence). This CDR3 comprises 15 residues. The V end was cut by 5 bases, the J end by 4 bases, with 20 bases between. Written as DNA, the CDR3 is TGCAGTGCTCCGACCCAATGGACGGCCCCCTATGGCTACACCTTC. Protein product: CSAPTQWTAPYGYTF.

The chain has TRBV2 and TRBJ1-1, with 9 bases fitting TRBD1. With 4 bases clipped from V and 5 bases from J, the junction kept 5 bases outside the gene matches. The germline CDR1 and CDR2 sequences are SNHLY and FYNNEI. This CDR3 is 14 amino acids long. For the CDR3, the DNA is TGTGCCAGCAGTGGCGGGACAGGGCGGACTGAAGCTTTCTTT. Its protein product is CASSGGTGRTEAFF.

This chain joins TRBV12-5 and TRBJ1-2, with D unclear. V was clipped by 7 bases and J by 8 bases, with 20 bases between them. There are 14 residues in the CDR3. CDR1 and CDR2 (germline): LGHNT, FRNRAP. Here the CDR3 DNA reads TGTGCTAGTGTTTTAGTTTCCCCTCTGAGGGGCTACACCTTC. It encodes CASVLVSPLRGYTF.

The chain recombines TRBV27 with TRBJ1-5; no firm D call. The CDR3 spans 16 residues. V lost 5 bases to trimming and J lost 0 bases, with 14 bases between them. The germline gives CDR1 MNHEY, CDR2 SMNVEV (reference sequence). CDR3 DNA sequence: TGTGCCAGCAGTCTCTCGAGTGGACCTAGCAATCAGCCCCAGCATTTT. This codes for CASSLSSGPSNQPQHF.

This clonotype has only a few counts. This sequence joins TRBV9 and TRBJ2-1; no reliable D call. CDR3 length: 13 residues. Germline assignment: CDR1 SGDLS and CDR2 YYNGEE. Trimming left V 3 bases short and J 6 bases short, with 10 bases between. CDR3 DNA sequence: TGTGCCAGCAGCGACCGGAACCGCAATGAGCAGTTCTTC. Protein sequence: CASSDRNRNEQFF.

The chain couples TRBV13 to TRBJ2-7; 7 positions agree with TRBD1. Germline lookup yields CDR1 PRHDT and CDR2 FYEKMQ (reference sequence). The CDR3 has 15 residues. V shed 0 bases and J 4 bases; nucleotides not matched to a gene: 6. CDR3 loop: CASSLGWGQQYEQYF. The CDR3 DNA sequence: TGTGCCAGCAGCTTAGGCTGGGGACAGCAGTACGAGCAGTACTTC.

The V call is TRBV21-1, the J call TRBJ2-3; the table assigns TRBD2, which was not confirmed against the DNA. TRBV21-1 is a pseudogene. This CDR3 has 17 residues. CDR3 region: CASSKVPLPDSTDTQYF. The CDR3 region has the DNA TGTGCCAGCAGCAAAGTTCCACTCCCTGATAGCACAGATACGCAGTATTTT.

The chain uses TRBV7-2 and TRBJ2-1; weak D call: TRBD1 (6 bases). The CDR3 covers 15 residues. Germline values: CDR1 SGHTA, CDR2 FQGNSA. V lost 0 bases to trimming and J lost 5 bases, with 11 bases between them. Here the CDR3 DNA reads TGTGCCAGCAGCTTAGCGTGGGCAGGGGACAATGAGCAGTTCTTC. It encodes CASSLAWAGDNEQFF.

This clonotype was detected only a few times. This chain joins TRBV10-3 and TRBJ2-3; D assignment may be TRBD1 or TRBD2 (5 bases each). This CDR3 is 14 amino acids long. The germline CDR1 and CDR2 sequences are ENHRY and SYGVKD. The V end lost 7 bases, the J end lost 3 bases, and 14 bases lay between the germline ends. The CDR3 region has the DNA TGTGCCATCAAGCCGGGGCCCTGGACAGATACGCAGTATTTT. Residues: CAIKPGPWTDTQYF.

The chain recombines TRBV20-1 with TRBJ1-1; D perhaps matches TRBD1 (5 bases). V shed 2 bases and J shed 1 base, with 14 bases lying between them. The germline gives CDR1 DFQATT, CDR2 SNEGSKA (reference sequence). The CDR3 runs to 15 residues. CDR3 sequence: CSARKRQLGNTEAFF. In DNA, the CDR3 is TGCAGTGCTAGAAAAAGACAGCTCGGGAACACTGAAGCTTTCTTT.

Only a few counts were recorded for this clonotype. CDR3 DNA: TGTGCCACCACCAATCTCTGGGGGGGAGAGCAGCCCCAGCATTTT. Protein: CATTNLWGGEQPQHF. V gene TRBV24-1 combines with J gene TRBJ1-5; possible D gene TRBD1, 5 bases. The V gene lost 8 bases and the J gene lost 7 bases, with 20 bases spanning the gap. Germline V gene data show CDR1 as KGHDR and CDR2 as SFDVKD. This CDR3 has 15 amino acids.